The 7 T cell receptor beta chains below were found in one sample sequenced in a study of T cell responses to AZD1222 COVID-19 vaccine. Libraries were prepared by immunoSEQ multiplex PCR; TCRdb keeps only in-frame clonotypes and omits some of them. Of roughly 69,000 clones in the sample, approximately 80% were seen once. The starting material was peripheral blood, obtained 28 days after the second AZD1222 dose. The receptor set was obtained from an adult who received the AZD1222 COVID-19 vaccine.

The chain uses TRBV6-6 and TRBJ2-5, with D possibly TRBD2 on 6 matching bases. V lost 6 bases and J 4 bases, leaving 12 bases between the germline ends. In germline, CDR1 is MNHNY, CDR2 SVGAGI (reference sequence). The CDR3 is 13 residues long. The CDR3 DNA sequence: TGTGCCAGCAGGGGTAGGGGAGGAGAGACCCAGTACTTC. Residues: CASRGRGGETQYF.

A few counts support this clone. The chain uses TRBV5-1 and TRBJ1-1, with a weak D call TRBD1 (6 bases). Germline CDR1 is SGHRS and CDR2 is YFSETQ. The CDR3 length is 14 residues. Trimming left V 3 bases short and J 0 bases short, with 9 bases between. CDR3 in DNA: TGCGCCAGCAGCTCAGGACAGTTGAACACTGAAGCTTTCTTT. Protein product: CASSSGQLNTEAFF.

V and J are TRBV5-1 and TRBJ1-5, with D possibly matching TRBD1 (5 bases). CDR3 size: 15 residues. The V end lost 0 bases, the J end lost 0 bases, and 7 bases lay between the germline ends. Germline CDR1 and CDR2: SGHRS and YFSETQ. The DNA of the CDR3 is TGCGCCAGCAGCTTGGGACAGTATAGCAATCAGCCCCAGCATTTT. Encoded protein: CASSLGQYSNQPQHF.

This clone was seen a few times. This chain connects TRBV28 to TRBJ1-4; D gene uncertain. There are 11 residues in the CDR3. V was shortened by 5 bases and J by 12 bases, with 10 bases between the two germline ends. Germline V CDR1 and CDR2: MDHEN, SYDVKM. The CDR3 reads CASSERGELFF. The CDR3 DNA reads as TGTGCCAGCAGTGAACGGGGAGAACTGTTTTTT.

This clone came up a few times. The V call is TRBV2, the J call TRBJ2-4; D gene unclear. Trimming took off 10 bases at V and 1 base at J, with 5 bases between the two ends. This CDR3 has 11 amino acids. CDR1 is SNHLY and CDR2 is FYNNEI in the germline V gene. CDR3 DNA: TGTGCCACCAGCGCCAAAAACATTCAGTACTTC. Translated: CATSAKNIQYF.

The V gene is TRBV19, the J gene TRBJ1-2; TRBD1 matches at 7 bases. Germline assignment: CDR1 LNHDA and CDR2 SQIVND (reference sequence). The length of the CDR3 is 14 residues. V shed 5 bases and J 5 bases; nucleotides not matched to a gene: 8. The CDR3 sequence is CASSPRGRVYGYTF. The CDR3, as DNA: TGTGCCAGTAGTCCAAGGGGGCGCGTGTATGGCTACACCTTC. The full variable domain, its missing parts supplied by reference TRBV19 and TRBJ1-2, is DGGITQSPKYLFRKEGQNVTLSCEQNLNHDAMYWYRQDPGQGLRLIYYSQIVNDFQKGDIAEGYSVSREKKESFPLTVTSAQKNPTAFYLCASSPRGRVYGYTFGSGTRLTVV.

The V call is TRBV7-2, the J call TRBJ2-7; unclear D gene. The CDR3 totals 13 residues. Looked up from germline, CDR1 is SGHTA and CDR2 is FQGNSA. V shed 1 base and J shed 4 bases, with 8 bases lying between them. The CDR3: CASSLVVGYEQYF. CDR3 nucleotide sequence: TGTGCCAGCAGCTTAGTTGTGGGGTACGAGCAGTACTTC.